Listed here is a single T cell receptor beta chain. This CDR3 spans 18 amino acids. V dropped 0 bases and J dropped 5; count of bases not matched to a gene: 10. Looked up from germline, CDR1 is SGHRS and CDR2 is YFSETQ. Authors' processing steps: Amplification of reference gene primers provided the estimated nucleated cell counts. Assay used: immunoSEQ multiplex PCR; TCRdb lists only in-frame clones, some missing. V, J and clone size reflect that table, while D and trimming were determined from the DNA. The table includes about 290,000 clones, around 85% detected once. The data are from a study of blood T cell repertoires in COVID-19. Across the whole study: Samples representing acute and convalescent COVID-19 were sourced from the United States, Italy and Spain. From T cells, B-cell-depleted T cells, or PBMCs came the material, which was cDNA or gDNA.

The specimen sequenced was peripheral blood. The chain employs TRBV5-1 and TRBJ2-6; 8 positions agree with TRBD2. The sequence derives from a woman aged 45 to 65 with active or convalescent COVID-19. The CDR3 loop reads CASSLAGRGPPRANVLTF. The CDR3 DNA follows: TGCGCCAGCAGCTTGGCCGGGAGGGGCCCCCCTAGGGCCAACGTCCTGACTTTC.